A selection of T cell receptor beta chains follows, all from one sample in a study of blood T cell repertoires in COVID-19. TCRdb's copy holds only in-frame clones and misses some; the assay was immunoSEQ multiplex PCR. The sample has roughly 250,000 clones, about 90% seen once. Sequencing was carried out using peripheral blood. These receptors came from a woman aged 30 to 39 with COVID-19, enrolled during active disease. Each CDR3 is given with its conserved first and last residue. D genes are given only for firm matches. Where a row states a size, it is once, few, many or the class of an expanded clone; other rows omit it.

DNA	CDR3	J	D	V	size
TGCGCCAGCAGCTTGGGCGGGAATGAGCAGTTCTTC	CASSLGGNEQFF	TRBJ2-1	-	TRBV5-1	once
TGTGCCAGCAGCCTTGACACTAACTATGGCTACACCTTC	CASSLDTNYGYTF	TRBJ1-2	-	TRBV27	-
TGTGCCAGCAGCTTGTCGGTGTTAGCATCCACCGGGGAGCTGTTTTTT	CASSLSVLASTGELFF	TRBJ2-2	-	TRBV5-8	-
TGTGCCAGCAGGCCCCCGATGTCTACTATCTATGGCTACACCTTC	CASRPPMSTIYGYTF	TRBJ1-2	-	TRBV7-2	many
TGTGCCAGCAGCTTAGGGGACAGGGGTACTGAAGCTTTCTTT	CASSLGDRGTEAFF	TRBJ1-1	TRBD1	TRBV13	-
TGCGCCAGCAGTGAAGGTTTAGTATCGGCAGGCGTAGGTACTGAAGCTTTCTTT	CASSEGLVSAGVGTEAFF	TRBJ1-1	-	TRBV10-1	-
TGCGCCAGCAGCCAAGATGAGAGACAGGGGGCGTTGAAACTGTTTTTT	CASSQDERQGALKLFF	TRBJ1-4	TRBD1	TRBV4-1	-
TGTGCCAGCAGCCCCCAGACAGGGGGCTTTGGAAACACCATATATTTT	CASSPQTGGFGNTIYF	TRBJ1-3	TRBD1	TRBV9	-
TGTGCCAGCAGCTTACCCCTCGGACAGGGAGGTAGTAGAACTGAAGCTTTCTTT	CASSLPLGQGGSRTEAFF	TRBJ1-1	TRBD1	TRBV13	-
TGTGCCAGCAGTGACTTGGGGGGAGCTAATGAAAAACTGTTTTTT	CASSDLGGANEKLFF	TRBJ1-4	-	TRBV25-1	-
TGTGCCAGCAGCTTATACGGGACAGGAACAGATACGCAGTATTTT	CASSLYGTGTDTQYF	TRBJ2-3	TRBD1	TRBV7-9	-
TGTGCCAGCAGCTATGACAGAAGGATCCCCTACGAGCAGTACTTC	CASSYDRRIPYEQYF	TRBJ2-7	-	TRBV3-1/TRBV3-2	-
TGTGCCAGCTCACTCGCTAGCACCGGGGAGCTGTTTTTT	CASSLASTGELFF	TRBJ2-2	-	TRBV18	-
TGTGCCAGCAGCCCTTGGGACACGAACACTGAAGCTTTCTTT	CASSPWDTNTEAFF	TRBJ1-1	-	TRBV5-5	-
TGTGCCAGCAGCCCCCGCTCCTACGAGCAGTACTTC	CASSPRSYEQYF	TRBJ2-7	-	TRBV11-2	few
TGTGCCAGCAGCTTGGGTCGACAGGGAAAAGAGACCCAGTACTTC	CASSLGRQGKETQYF	TRBJ2-5	TRBD1	TRBV5-4	-
TGTGCCAGCAGTCGCCAGAATCAGCCCCAGCATTTT	CASSRQNQPQHF	TRBJ1-5	-	TRBV12-3/TRBV12-4	-
TGTGCCAGCAGCCCCCCGGGGGGCAATGAGCAGTTCTTC	CASSPPGGNEQFF	TRBJ2-1	TRBD2	TRBV12-3/TRBV12-4	-
TGTGCCTGGAGTGTCGGGACCATCGGGGGCACTGAAGCTTTCTTT	CAWSVGTIGGTEAFF	TRBJ1-1	-	TRBV30	-
TGTGCCATCAGTGACCCGGGACAGAACCTCTATGGCTACACCTTC	CAISDPGQNLYGYTF	TRBJ1-2	TRBD1	TRBV10-3	-
TGTGCCAGCCGGGGACAGCAAGAGACCCAGTACTTC	CASRGQQETQYF	TRBJ2-5	TRBD1	TRBV27	-
TGTGCCAGCGGGGCGGACCCCCTCGGTCCAGATACGCAGTATTTT	CASGADPLGPDTQYF	TRBJ2-3	-	TRBV7-2	-
TGTGCCACCAGTGATTTAAGTGGGACAGAAGCTTTCTTT	CATSDLSGTEAFF	TRBJ1-1	-	TRBV24-1	-
TGTGCCAGCAGTGCAGGACAGGGGGGCTACAATGAGCAGTTCTTC	CASSAGQGGYNEQFF	TRBJ2-1	TRBD1	TRBV6-6	-
TGTGCCAGAGAGGGACAGGGTTGGACCGGGGAGCTGTTTTTT	CAREGQGWTGELFF	TRBJ2-2	TRBD1	TRBV2	-
TGTGCCAGCAGCTTGGGTGGGGCAGGTCTAAGTATTGAGCAGTTCTTC	CASSLGGAGLSIEQFF	TRBJ2-1	-	TRBV5-4	once
TGTGCCAGCAGCGGCGTGGGACTAGCGGACCAAGAGACCCAGTACTTC	CASSGVGLADQETQYF	TRBJ2-5	TRBD2	TRBV5-4	once
TGTGCAGTCAGGGGAAACACCATATATTTT	CAVRGNTIYF	TRBJ1-3	-	TRBV28	-
TGTGCCAGCAGTCGACAGGGCAATCAGCCCCAGCATTTT	CASSRQGNQPQHF	TRBJ1-5	-	TRBV6-5	-
TGCAGTGCTAGTTCTTTTCTTTTGGGGCTGTATAATTCACCCCTCCACTTT	CSASSFLLGLYNSPLHF	TRBJ1-6	-	TRBV20-1	once
TGTGCCAGTAGTATGGGGACAGGACGAACTGGAAACACCATATATTTT	CASSMGTGRTGNTIYF	TRBJ1-3	TRBD1	TRBV19	-
TGCGCCAGCAGCCCCGAACCCAAACTAGTGTGGGAGCTGTTTTTT	CASSPEPKLVWELFF	TRBJ2-2	-	TRBV5-1	-
TGTGCCAGCAGCCCCACCTCCCACGACAGGGGGCTAGAGGGCTACACCTTC	CASSPTSHDRGLEGYTF	TRBJ1-2	TRBD1	TRBV7-9	once
TGCGCCAGCAAACAGCGGGGGGGCCCTTACGAGCAGTACTTC	CASKQRGGPYEQYF	TRBJ2-7	TRBD2	TRBV5-1	-
TGCGCCAGCAGCCCGCCGGGAGCTAACTATGGCTACACCTTC	CASSPPGANYGYTF	TRBJ1-2	-	TRBV5-1	once
TGTGCCAGCAGCCAAAGGGGGGGGCGAATCTACAATGAGCAGTTCTTC	CASSQRGGRIYNEQFF	TRBJ2-1	-	TRBV14	-
TGCGCCAGCAGCACCGACAGACCTGGAATCGGGCAGTACTTC	CASSTDRPGIGQYF	TRBJ2-7	-	TRBV5-1	-
TGTGCCAGCAGCCCAGACAGGGGCTCGGACATTCAGTACTTC	CASSPDRGSDIQYF	TRBJ2-4	TRBD1	TRBV11-3	-
TGTGCCAGCAGCTCACAGGGACTAGCGGGGCGCGAGCAGTACTTC	CASSSQGLAGREQYF	TRBJ2-7	TRBD2	TRBV7-2	-
TGTGCCACCCGAGACAGGATCTATAATTCACCCCTCCACTTT	CATRDRIYNSPLHF	TRBJ1-6	-	TRBV19	-
TGCGCCAGCAGTCCCGACAGCCCGTCCTACAATGAGCAGTTCTTC	CASSPDSPSYNEQFF	TRBJ2-1	-	TRBV4-1	-
TGTGCCAGCAGTTTCCCGGGACAGATCTACGAGCAGTACTTC	CASSFPGQIYEQYF	TRBJ2-7	TRBD1	TRBV27	-
TGTGCCACTTCCAGCAGGGGGCAAGGCTACACCTTC	CATSSRGQGYTF	TRBJ1-2	TRBD1	TRBV6-5	-
TGTGCCAGTAGTATAGGGCTAGCCAATGAGCAGTTCTTC	CASSIGLANEQFF	TRBJ2-1	-	TRBV19	-
TGTGCCAGCGCGGGGGGGAACACTGAAGCTTTCTTT	CASAGGNTEAFF	TRBJ1-1	-	TRBV5-4	-
TGTGCCAGCAGACAAGGGACAGGCCTCTCCGGGGAGCTGTTTTTT	CASRQGTGLSGELFF	TRBJ2-2	TRBD1	TRBV7-2	few
TGTGCCAGCAGTCCCCGGGACAAGATCTACGAGCAGTACTTC	CASSPRDKIYEQYF	TRBJ2-7	-	TRBV6-5	-
TGTGCCAGCAGCAGACGGGACAGAGGCCCACCTTACGGTGGCTACACCTTC	CASSRRDRGPPYGGYTF	TRBJ1-2	TRBD1	TRBV5-4	-
TGTGCCAGCAGCTTAGCCCGGACTAGCGGGGGGGCCTCCTACAATGAGCAGTTCTTC	CASSLARTSGGASYNEQFF	TRBJ2-1	TRBD2	TRBV7-9	-
TGTGCCAGCAAGGGCATCGGGGACACCATATATTTT	CASKGIGDTIYF	TRBJ1-3	-	TRBV12-3/TRBV12-4	-
TGTGCCAGCAGTGACTGGGCAAAGCCCAAGAACGAGCAGTACTTC	CASSDWAKPKNEQYF	TRBJ2-7	-	TRBV6-4	-
TGTGCCAGCAGCTTGATCGGGACAGGGTACGAGCAGTACTTC	CASSLIGTGYEQYF	TRBJ2-7	TRBD1	TRBV5-6	-
TGTGCCAGCAGTAAGGGACAGTTCTATGGCTACACCTTC	CASSKGQFYGYTF	TRBJ1-2	TRBD1	TRBV12-3/TRBV12-4	-
TGCGCCAGCAGCCAACCCTCTACAGGGTATTCACCCCTCCACTTT	CASSQPSTGYSPLHF	TRBJ1-6	-	TRBV4-1	-
TGTGCCAGCAGCGTCCAGGCGGGGTACAGCACTGAAGCTTTCTTT	CASSVQAGYSTEAFF	TRBJ1-1	-	TRBV9	-